This T cell receptor (beta chain) originates from a study of T cell repertoires in cytomegalovirus infection. Looking at the study overall: Selected CMV epitopes included recently identified HLA-C-restricted ones as well as well-studied HLA-B-restricted ones. An indication of both CMV infection and matching HLA type came from public TCR beta signatures.

General study results and limits: HLA-C-restricted, CMV-specific TCR beta clonotypes were dominant ex vivo. The study identified carriers of CMV plus the relevant HLA from cumulative public TCR beta family frequency.

As to this clonotype: Antigen specificity is unknown.

MiXCR, run by TCRdb on the reads, gives a single entry per CDR3 protein. The sample has roughly 920,000 distinct CDR3 sequences, 30% to 40% seen once. This clonotype was sampled from a human donor in good health (CMV status not recorded). Some clones in this sample may be carry-over from other donors' samples. Sequenced material: cultured CD8+ T cells from PBMCs, taken from culture after CMV antigen stimulation.

CDR3 protein: CSASGDLGMNTEAFF. In DNA, the CDR3 is TGCAGTGCTTCAGGGGACCTGGGAATGAACACTGAAGCTTTCTTT. V gene TRBV20-1 combines with J gene TRBJ1-1, with D perhaps matching TRBD1 (6 bases). V lost 5 bases to trimming and J lost 0 bases, with 16 bases between them. Germline V gene sequence: CDR1 DFQATT, CDR2 SNEGSKA (reference sequence). There are 15 residues in the CDR3.